Listed below are T cell receptor beta chains from one sample, sequenced in a study. One entry per CDR3 protein, called by TCRdb with MiXCR from the 5' RACE reads. This sample has tens of thousands of distinct CDR3 sequences, with around 23% found just once. The source material was Tregs sorted from a lymph node. The origin of the receptors is a female donor with breast cancer. The CDR3 runs from the conserved cysteine through the conserved F or W. The D gene is left open where the match is weak. Size tells how often a clone was seen (once, few, many) or the class of an expanded clone, and some rows leave it out.

>-|many|TRBJ2-7|TRBV28
CASSTPFSYEQYF
TGTGCCAGCAGTACCCCCTTCTCCTACGAGCAGTACTTC
>-|few|TRBJ2-7|TRBV27
CASKGLAVPYEQYF
TGTGCCAGCAAAGGGTTAGCGGTACCCTACGAGCAGTACTTC
>-|many|TRBJ2-1|TRBV7-6
CASSRRLGDNEQFF
TGTGCCAGCAGCCGAAGACTAGGGGACAATGAGCAGTTCTTC
>TRBD1|-|TRBJ2-3|TRBV28
CASSPNPGTGGAGDTQYF
TGTGCCAGCAGTCCCAACCCCGGGACAGGGGGCGCGGGAGATACGCAGTATTTT
>-|many|TRBJ2-5|TRBV20-1
CSAREFAGSLAQETQYF
TGCAGTGCTAGAGAATTCGCGGGATCGCTAGCACAAGAGACCCAGTACTTC
>-|few|TRBJ2-1|TRBV7-2
CASSLATGYNEQFF
TGTGCCAGCAGCTTAGCAACAGGGTACAATGAGCAGTTCTTC
>-|-|TRBJ1-1|TRBV9
CASSVGGSTEAFF
TGTGCCAGCAGCGTAGGAGGGAGCACTGAAGCTTTCTTT
>-|-|TRBJ1-3|TRBV20-1
CSARPARGGGNTIYF
TGCAGTGCTAGGCCCGCGAGGGGTGGAGGAAATACCATATATTTT
>TRBD2|-|TRBJ2-1|TRBV28
CASSDSGASSYNEQFF
TGTGCCAGCAGTGATAGCGGGGCGAGCTCCTACAATGAGCAGTTCTTC
>-|many|TRBJ2-1|TRBV7-3
CASSTNSGGELFF
TGTGCCAGCAGCACAAATAGCGGAGGGGAGCTGTTCTTC